This T cell receptor (beta chain) was captured by sequencing in a study of breast tumors, draining lymph nodes, adjacent tissues. Study-wide results and limits: The data were judged consistent with most tumor T cells coming from lymph node and expanding in tumor.

Samples came from axillary lymph nodes draining the breast cancer. In TCRdb, the multiplex PCR reads were re-called with MiXCR into one record per CDR3 protein. This table has 200,000 or so distinct CDR3 sequences, around a third appearing once. This clonotype was seen just once. Its antigen is unknown. Mismatch with germline at one junction end may stem from a read error. The CDR3 extends over 16 amino acids. Germline values: CDR1 DFQATT, CDR2 SNEGSKA (reference sequence). Sequencing was carried out using axillary lymph node tissue. V usage is TRBV20-1 and J usage is TRBJ1-5, with 8 positions matching TRBD1. The TCR sequence derives from a female donor with breast cancer. Some clones in this sample may be carry-over from other donors' samples. CDR3 bases: TGCAGTGCTAGAGTCAAGGACAGGGCAAGCAATCAGCCCCGGCATTTT. This translates into CSARVKDRASNQPRHF.